The 10 T cell receptor beta chains below were found in one sample sequenced in a study of vaccination effects on CD4 cells after COVID-19. Assay: immunoSEQ multiplex PCR; the TCRdb copy retains only in-frame clones and omits some. Of around 40,000 clones detected, under 80% appear once; the ten largest clones hold about 30%. Before any sequencing was done, the ViraFEST assay used viral peptide pools to expand antigen-specific CD4+ T cells. Researchers isolated CD4+ T cells once approximately eleven days of culture had elapsed. The person had a PCR-confirmed SARS-CoV-2 infection during March to December 2020. Antigen specificity for these receptors is unknown. The source material was CD4+ T cells from PBMCs cultured with a peptide pool, sampled before COVID-19 vaccination. These receptors came from a human donor who had a prior SARS-CoV-2 infection.

V and J are TRBV3-1 (or the pseudogene TRBV3-2) and TRBJ2-1; 10 bases agree with TRBD2. Germline CDR1 reads LGHDT; CDR2 reads YNNKEL (reference sequence). Unmatched junction bases numbered 2, after V lost 0 bases and J lost 12 bases. This CDR3 is 13 amino acids long. The CDR3 region has the DNA TGTGCCAGCAGCCAAGATAGCGGGAGGTGGCAGTTCTTC. Its protein is CASSQDSGRWQFF.

The chain couples TRBV9 to TRBJ2-3, with 7 bases matching TRBD2. The CDR3 runs to 17 residues. The trim removed 3 bases at V and 3 bases at J, leaving 13 bases unmatched. CDR1 is SGDLS, CDR2 YYNGEE, per germline. The CDR3 protein is CASSAPKRGLGTDTQYF. CDR3 nucleotide sequence: TGTGCCAGCAGCGCTCCCAAGCGGGGTTTGGGTACAGATACGCAGTATTTT.

The rearrangement links TRBV7-3 to TRBJ2-6; D is possibly TRBD1 (5 bases). Germline V gene data show CDR1 as SGHTA and CDR2 as FQGTGA. V gave up 3 bases and J gave up 2 bases, with 8 bases separating them. The length of the CDR3 is 15 residues. In DNA form, the CDR3 reads TGTGCCAGCAGCTTGCAGGGTCCTGGGGCCAACGTCCTGACTTTC. Residues: CASSLQGPGANVLTF.

The chain has TRBV6-4 and TRBJ2-2, with a tentative D call TRBD2 (5 bases). CDR3 length: 13 residues. Trimming stripped 5 bases from V and 1 base from J, with 5 bases between. Germline CDR1 and CDR2: MRHNA and SNTAGT. CDR3 residues: CASSSGNTGELFF. CDR3 nucleotide sequence: TGTGCCAGCAGTAGCGGGAACACCGGGGAGCTGTTTTTT.

CDR3: CASRTAFYGYTF. In nucleotides, the CDR3 is TGTGCCAGTAGGACAGCGTTCTATGGCTACACCTTC. This sequence joins TRBV6-5 and TRBJ1-2, with D possibly TRBD1 on 6 matching bases. The V end was cut by 9 bases, the J end by 4 bases, with 12 bases between. The CDR3 consists of 12 residues. CDR1 MNHEY and CDR2 SVGAGI come from the germline V gene.

This clone occurred a few times. This CDR3 is CASSLLAGRSNSPLHF. Here the CDR3 DNA reads TGTGCCAGCAGCTTACTTGCGGGGCGCTCTAATTCACCCCTCCACTTT. The V call is TRBV7-8, the J call TRBJ1-6, with TRBD1 as a possible D gene (5 bases). CDR3 length: 16 amino acids. Germline V gene data show CDR1 as SGHVS and CDR2 as FQNEAQ. Trimming removed 2 bases at V and 6 bases at J, with 14 bases between.

This clone was found a few times. The chain has TRBV5-4 and TRBJ2-2; D remains ambiguous. The germline CDR1 and CDR2 sequences are SGHNT and YYREEE (reference sequence). Trimming removed 4 bases at V and 4 bases at J, with 8 bases between. This CDR3 is built from 13 residues. In DNA, the CDR3 is TGTGCCAGCAGCCCCGAAATCACCGGGGAGCTGTTTTTT. Translating it yields CASSPEITGELFF.

The chain links TRBV5-1 to TRBJ2-7; a possible D gene is TRBD2 (5 bases). CDR1 SGHRS and CDR2 YFSETQ come from the germline V gene. V was pared by 0 bases and J by 9 bases, with 13 bases between. The CDR3 loop spans 13 amino acids. The CDR3 sequence is CASSLGLTEGQYF. The CDR3 region has the DNA TGCGCCAGCAGCTTGGGACTGACCGAGGGGCAGTACTTC.

V is TRBV7-9 and J is TRBJ1-1; D is ambiguous. Germline V gene sequence: CDR1 SEHNR, CDR2 FQNEAQ (reference sequence). The V end was cut by 5 bases, the J end by 1 base, with 8 bases between. The CDR3 has 13 amino acids. The CDR3 sequence: CASSPQGNTEAFF. The CDR3 DNA reads TGTGCCAGCAGCCCACAAGGGAACACTGAAGCTTTCTTT.

The chain employs TRBV4-2 and TRBJ1-5, with TRBD1 identical over 8 bases. This CDR3 spans 16 amino acids. Germline V gene lookup returns CDR1 LGHNA and CDR2 YNFKEQ. The J segment lost 3 bases and the V segment lost 1 base, leaving 5 bases of the junction unmatched. DNA of the CDR3: TGTGCCAGCAGCCAAGGAGGGACAGGTCACAATCAGCCCCAGCATTTT. It is translated as CASSQGGTGHNQPQHF.